This T cell receptor (beta chain) was sequenced during a study of T cell repertoires in cytomegalovirus infection. Study-level results: The ex vivo response was dominated by HLA-C-restricted CMV-specific TCR beta clonotypes. Pooled public TCR beta family frequency picked out CMV carriers with the relevant HLA.

Of note for this clonotype: Its antigen is undetermined.

MiXCR, applied by TCRdb to the reads, yields one record per CDR3 protein. The repertoire holds around 740,000 distinct CDR3 sequences, with less than 40% as singletons. This CDR3 is built from 14 residues. Deletions cut 1 base from V and 5 bases from J, with 12 bases between. Germline V gives CDR1 MNHNS, CDR2 SASEGT. The sample consisted of PBMCs. This TCR derives from a human donor in good health (CMV status not recorded). Some clones in this sample may be carry-over from other donors' samples. This sequence joins TRBV6-1 and TRBJ2-7; D may be TRBD2 (6 bases). CDR3 sequence: CASSEVSTSHEQYF. The CDR3 DNA is TGTGCCAGCAGTGAAGTTTCGACTAGTCACGAGCAGTACTTC.